This T cell receptor beta chain was sequenced in a study of CD8+CD57+ T cells in acquired aplastic anemia. V was pared by 0 bases and J by 1 base, with 8 bases of the junction left unmatched. This CDR3 spans 18 amino acids. Germline CDR1 reads MNHEY; CDR2 reads SVGEGT. General study results and limits: CD8+ Simpson's diversity showed no significant patient-control difference.

Genomic DNA, serving as template, underwent TCR beta VDJ and CDR3 profiling. TCRdb recomputed calls from the reads with MiXCR, one row per CDR3 protein. The sample lists hundreds of thousands of distinct CDR3 sequences, 65% to 80% occurring once. This clonotype came up many times. Its antigen remains unknown. The receptor's source is a human donor in good health, serving as a control. Sequenced input: sorted CD4+, CD8+, or CD8+CD57+ T cells (not recorded which) from PBMCs. The genes are TRBV6-2 or TRBV6-3 and TRBJ1-5; TRBD1 agrees at 8 bases. The chain's CDR3 is CASSYSYGQGRSNQPQHF. The CDR3 DNA sequence: TGTGCCAGCAGTTACTCTTACGGACAGGGTAGAAGCAATCAGCCCCAGCATTTT.